The rows below give T cell receptor beta chains drawn from one sample of a study of identical twins. Each CDR3 protein is one row after TCRdb ran MiXCR on the 5' RACE reads. The sample holds about 530,000 distinct CDR3 sequences, roughly 15% seen once. The same sample was also studied in work on yellow fever vaccine responses in identical twins.

What was sequenced was CD4+ T cells sorted from blood. The receptors originated from a woman younger than 35 in good health. Both conserved end residues are part of each CDR3. A D gene is named only where the DNA matches it firmly. Expanded clones are given a class, and other clones once, few, many or no size at all.

V gene: TRBV5-1
J gene: TRBJ2-2
D gene: TRBD1
clone size: once
CDR3 protein: CASSFPIQGANTGELFF
CDR3 DNA: TGCGCCAGCAGCTTCCCCATTCAGGGGGCGAACACCGGGGAGCTGTTTTTT

V gene: TRBV6-2/TRBV6-3
J gene: TRBJ2-1
D gene: TRBD2
clone size: many
CDR3 protein: CASSRSGGSSYNEQFF
CDR3 DNA: TGTGCCAGCAGTCGGAGCGGGGGGAGCTCCTACAATGAGCAGTTCTTC

V gene: TRBV20-1
J gene: TRBJ2-1
D gene: .
clone size: many
CDR3 protein: CSAPPRSVDEQFF
CDR3 DNA: TGCAGTGCTCCCCCGCGTAGCGTCGATGAGCAGTTCTTC

V gene: TRBV3-1
J gene: TRBJ2-1
D gene: TRBD2
clone size: few
CDR3 protein: CASSPLGAGVNNEQFF
CDR3 DNA: TGTGCCAGCAGCCCCCTAGGAGCGGGGGTCAACAATGAGCAGTTCTTC

V gene: TRBV11-1
J gene: TRBJ2-7
D gene: .
clone size: .
CDR3 protein: CASSLRPAITLFSYEQYF
CDR3 DNA: TGTGCCAGCAGCTTAAGACCTGCCATTACCTTGTTCTCCTACGAGCAGTACTTC

V gene: TRBV6-1
J gene: TRBJ2-2
D gene: .
clone size: few
CDR3 protein: CASSETGMNTGELFF
CDR3 DNA: TGTGCCAGCAGTGAAACAGGGATGAACACCGGGGAGCTGTTTTTT

V gene: TRBV5-1
J gene: TRBJ2-2
D gene: .
clone size: .
CDR3 protein: CASSPGPQGGELFF
CDR3 DNA: TGCGCCAGCAGCCCGGGACCACAGGGCGGGGAGCTGTTTTTT

V gene: TRBV7-2
J gene: TRBJ2-2
D gene: .
clone size: few
CDR3 protein: CASSLSHVNSNTGELFF
CDR3 DNA: TGTGCCAGCAGCTTATCTCACGTCAACTCGAACACCGGGGAGCTGTTTTTT

V gene: TRBV28
J gene: TRBJ1-2
D gene: .
clone size: .
CDR3 protein: CASSLQGRMGYTF
CDR3 DNA: TGTGCCAGCAGTTTGCAAGGCAGGATGGGCTACACCTTC

V gene: TRBV7-8
J gene: TRBJ2-2
D gene: TRBD2
clone size: few
CDR3 protein: CASSSGTSGATGELFF
CDR3 DNA: TGTGCCAGCAGCTCAGGGACTAGCGGGGCCACCGGGGAGCTGTTTTTT

V gene: TRBV3-1
J gene: TRBJ1-5
D gene: .
clone size: .
CDR3 protein: CASSQERPHRNQPQHF
CDR3 DNA: TGTGCCAGCAGCCAAGAACGCCCACACCGCAATCAGCCCCAGCATTTT

V gene: TRBV12-3/TRBV12-4
J gene: TRBJ2-7
D gene: TRBD1
clone size: few
CDR3 protein: CASNPGQGQYEQYF
CDR3 DNA: TGTGCCAGCAACCCCGGACAGGGTCAGTACGAGCAGTACTTC

V gene: TRBV10-3
J gene: TRBJ2-5
D gene: .
clone size: few
CDR3 protein: CAISDGSQETQYF
CDR3 DNA: TGTGCCATCAGTGACGGCAGCCAAGAGACCCAGTACTTC

V gene: TRBV5-4
J gene: TRBJ2-3
D gene: TRBD2
clone size: .
CDR3 protein: CASSLGGREHTQYF
CDR3 DNA: TGTGCCAGCAGCTTGGGGGGGAGGGAGCATACGCAGTATTTT

V gene: TRBV24-1
J gene: TRBJ2-1
D gene: TRBD2
clone size: many
CDR3 protein: CATRERSGNEQFF
CDR3 DNA: TGTGCCACCAGGGAGCGTAGCGGGAATGAGCAGTTCTTC

V gene: TRBV27
J gene: TRBJ2-1
D gene: .
clone size: .
CDR3 protein: CASSPEGLPGTSYNEQFF
CDR3 DNA: TGTGCCAGCAGTCCTGAGGGGCTTCCGGGGACATCCTACAATGAGCAGTTCTTC

V gene: TRBV20-1
J gene: TRBJ2-7
D gene: TRBD2
clone size: .
CDR3 protein: CSARGPTSGSSYEQYF
CDR3 DNA: TGCAGTGCTAGGGGTCCCACTAGCGGGAGCTCCTACGAGCAGTACTTC

V gene: TRBV20-1
J gene: TRBJ2-1
D gene: TRBD2
clone size: .
CDR3 protein: CSAAGLEVNKLGYEQFF
CDR3 DNA: TGCAGTGCCGCCGGACTAGAGGTGAATAAGTTGGGCTATGAGCAGTTCTTC

V gene: TRBV5-1
J gene: TRBJ2-2
D gene: TRBD2
clone size: .
CDR3 protein: CASSHGTSGNTGELFF
CDR3 DNA: TGCGCCAGCAGCCACGGGACTAGCGGCAACACCGGGGAGCTGTTTTTT

V gene: TRBV2
J gene: TRBJ1-5
D gene: .
clone size: .
CDR3 protein: CASSGTVGQPQHF
CDR3 DNA: TGTGCCAGCAGTGGGACAGTGGGTCAGCCCCAGCATTTT

V gene: TRBV4-1
J gene: TRBJ2-1
D gene: TRBD2
clone size: few
CDR3 protein: CASSQGRTSGRVEQFF
CDR3 DNA: TGCGCCAGCAGCCAAGGGAGGACTAGCGGGAGGGTTGAGCAGTTCTTC

V gene: TRBV12-3/TRBV12-4
J gene: TRBJ1-5
D gene: TRBD1
clone size: .
CDR3 protein: CASSAKQGARGQPQHF
CDR3 DNA: TGTGCCAGCAGTGCCAAGCAGGGGGCGCGAGGGCAGCCCCAGCATTTT

V gene: TRBV10-3
J gene: TRBJ2-1
D gene: .
clone size: few
CDR3 protein: CAIRGDFYSEQFF
CDR3 DNA: TGTGCCATCAGAGGGGACTTTTACAGTGAGCAGTTCTTC

V gene: TRBV5-1
J gene: TRBJ2-3
D gene: .
clone size: many
CDR3 protein: CASSLARGSTDTQYF
CDR3 DNA: TGCGCCAGCAGCTTGGCTAGAGGGAGCACAGATACGCAGTATTTT

V gene: TRBV3-1
J gene: TRBJ2-3
D gene: .
clone size: many
CDR3 protein: CASSRGYSADTQYF
CDR3 DNA: TGTGCCAGCAGCCGCGGGTATAGCGCAGATACGCAGTATTTT

V gene: TRBV7-2
J gene: TRBJ2-7
D gene: .
clone size: few
CDR3 protein: CASRERGRSTYEQYF
CDR3 DNA: TGTGCCAGCAGAGAAAGGGGCAGGAGTACCTACGAGCAGTACTTC

V gene: TRBV5-1
J gene: TRBJ2-6
D gene: .
clone size: .
CDR3 protein: CASGPDRSGANVLTF
CDR3 DNA: TGCGCCAGCGGACCCGACCGCTCTGGGGCCAACGTCCTGACTTTC

V gene: TRBV10-3
J gene: TRBJ1-1
D gene: TRBD1
clone size: .
CDR3 protein: CAISWDRENTEAFF
CDR3 DNA: TGTGCCATCAGTTGGGACAGGGAAAACACTGAAGCTTTCTTT

V gene: TRBV3-1
J gene: TRBJ2-2
D gene: TRBD2
clone size: few
CDR3 protein: CASSQALAGGELFF
CDR3 DNA: TGTGCCAGCAGCCAAGCTCTAGCGGGCGGGGAGCTGTTTTTT

V gene: TRBV20-1
J gene: TRBJ2-1
D gene: .
clone size: .
CDR3 protein: CSATPFPGPPEFSEQFF
CDR3 DNA: TGCAGTGCTACCCCCTTTCCGGGACCCCCGGAGTTCTCTGAGCAGTTCTTC